The present T cell receptor (beta chain) was sequenced within a study of T cells in localized non-small cell lung cancer. Libraries were prepared by immunoSEQ multiplex PCR; TCRdb keeps only in-frame clonotypes and omits some of them. The data contain roughly 34,000 clones, around 84% of them singletons. Study-level results: Adjacent lung held a median approximately 50 of the top 100 tumor clones. There was higher T cell clonality in uninvolved adjacent lung than in tumor, and it was highest there. Longer overall survival associated with higher blood T cell density; shorter survival with higher adjacent-lung clonality.

Unmatched junction bases numbered 11, after V lost 6 bases and J lost 3 bases. Germline lookup yields CDR1 SGHNT and CDR2 YYREEE (reference sequence). CDR3 length equals 15 residues. In regard to this clone: Its antigen remains unknown.

The TCR originated in a male donor at least 60 years old with stage II squamous cell lung carcinoma. The sequencing used peripheral blood, collected before any cancer treatment. This sequence joins TRBV5-4 and TRBJ2-7, with 8 bases lining up with TRBD2. CDR3: CASTLGGGKDYEQYF. CDR3 DNA: TGTGCCAGCACGTTAGGCGGGGGGAAGGACTACGAGCAGTACTTC. Full variable domain (rest looked up from reference TRBV5-4 and TRBJ2-7): ETGVTQSPTHLIKTRGQQVTLRCSSQSGHNTVSWYQQALGQGPQFIFQYYREEENGRGNFPPRFSGLQFPNYSSELNVNALELDDSALYLCASTLGGGKDYEQYFGPGTRLTVT.